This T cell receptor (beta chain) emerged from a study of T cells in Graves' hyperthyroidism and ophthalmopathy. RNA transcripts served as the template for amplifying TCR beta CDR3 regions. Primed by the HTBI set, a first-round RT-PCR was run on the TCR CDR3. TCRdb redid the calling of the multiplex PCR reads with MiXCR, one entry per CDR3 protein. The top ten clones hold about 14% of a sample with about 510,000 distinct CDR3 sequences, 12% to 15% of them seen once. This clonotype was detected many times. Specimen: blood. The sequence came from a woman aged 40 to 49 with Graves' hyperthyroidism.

For the CDR3, the DNA is TGTGCCAGCAGCGCCCGGGACAACTCCTACGAGCAGTACTTC. This translates into CASSARDNSYEQYF. The genes are TRBV7-8 and TRBJ2-7, with a possible D match to TRBD1 (6 bases). CDR3 size: 14 residues. Deletions cut 5 bases from V and 0 bases from J, with 11 bases between. CDR1 and CDR2 from the germline V gene are SGHVS and FQNEAQ.